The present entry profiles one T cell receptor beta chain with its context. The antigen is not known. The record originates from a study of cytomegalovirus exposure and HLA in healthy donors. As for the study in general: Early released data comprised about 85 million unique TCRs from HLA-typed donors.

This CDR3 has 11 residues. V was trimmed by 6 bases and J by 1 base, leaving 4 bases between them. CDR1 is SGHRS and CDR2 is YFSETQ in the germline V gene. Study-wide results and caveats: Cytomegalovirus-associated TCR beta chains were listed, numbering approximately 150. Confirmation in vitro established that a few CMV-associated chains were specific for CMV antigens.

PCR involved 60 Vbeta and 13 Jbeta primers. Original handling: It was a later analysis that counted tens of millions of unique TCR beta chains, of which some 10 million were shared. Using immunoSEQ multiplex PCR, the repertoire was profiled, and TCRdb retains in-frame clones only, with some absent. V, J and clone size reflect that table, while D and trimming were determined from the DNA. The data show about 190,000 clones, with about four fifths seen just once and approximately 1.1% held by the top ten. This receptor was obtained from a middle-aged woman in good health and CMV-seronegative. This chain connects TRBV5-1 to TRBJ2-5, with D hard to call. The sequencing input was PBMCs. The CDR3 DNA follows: TGCGCCAGCACCTCCCAAGAGACCCAGTACTTC. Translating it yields CASTSQETQYF.